Below, 23 T cell receptor beta chains from the same sample are listed, as sequenced in a study of shared clonotypes between healthy human individuals. Profiled with immunoSEQ multiplex PCR; TCRdb holds only in-frame clones, not every one. The table has some 2.4 million clones, over 85% seen once. The sample was naive CD4+ T cells from PBMCs. The sample's subset: CD45RA+ positively selected. All receptors come from a young man in good health. Some clones in this sample may be carry-over from other donors' samples.

V gene TRBV19 combines with J gene TRBJ1-1; D possibly corresponds to TRBD1 (6 bases). The CDR3 loop spans 14 amino acids. The ends were cut back, 7 bases at V and 1 base at J, with 13 bases in the middle. The V gene's germline CDR1 is LNHDA and CDR2 SQIVND (reference sequence). The CDR3 region has the DNA TGTGCCAGTACCACAGACAGGACGAACACTGAAGCTTTCTTT. Residues: CASTTDRTNTEAFF.

The chain joins TRBV30 to TRBJ2-7; 9 bases agree with TRBD2. From germline, CDR1 is GTSNPN and CDR2 SVGIG (reference sequence). The CDR3 has 16 amino acids. Trimming took 0 bases from V and 6 from J; bases not matched to a gene: 12. The CDR3: CAWSVRGLAGWPEQYF. In DNA, the CDR3 is TGTGCCTGGAGTGTACGGGGGCTAGCGGGATGGCCCGAGCAGTACTTC.

This rearrangement joins TRBV19 to TRBJ2-7, with TRBD1 matching 7 bases. The CDR3 contains 15 residues. Germline V gives CDR1 LNHDA, CDR2 SQIVND (reference sequence). The junction had 12 bases not matched to a gene; V was cut back by 7 bases and J by 3 bases. DNA for the CDR3: TGTGCCAGTACCCCGGGTAGGGGGCGGCTCTACGAGCAGTACTTC. This gives the protein CASTPGRGRLYEQYF.

Of note for this clone: The same CDR3 is also encoded by other DNA sequences in this sample. The chain uses TRBV5-1 and TRBJ2-3; 13 positions agree with TRBD2. Trimming removed 4 bases from V and 6 bases from J; junction bases left unmatched: 2. The CDR3 has 14 residues. From germline, CDR1 is SGHRS and CDR2 YFSETQ. CDR3 sequence: CASSGGLAGDTQYF. In DNA form, the CDR3 reads TGCGCCAGCAGCGGGGGACTAGCGGGGGATACGCAGTATTTT.

The rearrangement joins TRBV7-2 to TRBJ2-5; 7 bases are shared with TRBD1. There are 16 residues in the CDR3. J lost 7 bases, V lost 4 bases, and 15 bases had no gene match. Germline V gene sequence: CDR1 SGHTA, CDR2 FQGNSA. Here the CDR3 DNA reads TGTGCCAGCAGCTCGATCGGGACAGCGTCGTATGGGACCCAGTACTTC. Residues: CASSSIGTASYGTQYF.

A remark on this clone: The junction does not match germline at one end; this may be a read error. V and J are TRBV28 and TRBJ2-7; 7 bases map to TRBD1. Germline CDR1 reads MDHEN; CDR2 reads SYDVKM. This CDR3 is built from 12 residues. The CDR3 DNA is TGTGCCAGCAGTTCCGAAGACAGGGTCCCTGGGTTC. It encodes CASSSEDRVPGF.

The chain joins TRBV23-1 to TRBJ2-7; a possible D gene is TRBD1 (6 bases). TRBV23-1 is classed as an ORF, of uncertain function. The CDR3 has 14 residues. Trimming left V 8 bases short and J 0 bases short, with 14 bases between. The CDR3 here is CASSPGGFSYEQYF. The DNA for the CDR3 is TGCGCCAGCTCCCCTGGGGGCTTCTCCTACGAGCAGTACTTC.

The CDR3 is CASSLDGLAGRETQYF. CDR3 nucleotides: TGTGCCAGCAGCTTAGATGGGCTAGCGGGACGGGAGACCCAGTACTTC. The chain employs TRBV7-2 and TRBJ2-5; 9 nucleotides line up with TRBD2. V was pared by 1 base and J by 5 bases, with 8 bases of the junction left unmatched. Looked up from germline, CDR1 is SGHTA and CDR2 is FQGNSA. There are 16 residues in the CDR3.

On this clone itself: Additional DNA sequences in this sample encode the identical CDR3. The chain carries TRBV5-1 and TRBJ1-3, with D unclear. With 5 bases removed from V and 0 bases from J, the gap between germline ends came to 3 bases. Per the germline V gene, CDR1 is SGHRS and CDR2 is YFSETQ. The CDR3 spans 12 residues. The CDR3 spells CASRDSGNTIYF. The CDR3 coding sequence is TGCGCCAGCAGGGACTCTGGAAACACCATATATTTT.

V usage is TRBV7-9 and J usage is TRBJ2-1; 10 bases map to TRBD1. Trimming took 6 bases from V and 3 from J; bases not matched to a gene: 8. CDR1 and CDR2 from the germline V gene are SEHNR and FQNEAQ (reference sequence). The CDR3 length is 16 residues. DNA for the CDR3: TGTGCCAGCAGTATCCTGACAGGGGGCTTCTACAATGAGCAGTTCTTC. Translating it yields CASSILTGGFYNEQFF.

This chain joins TRBV18 and TRBJ1-1; D is unclear. Trimming removed 6 bases from V and 0 bases from J, with 17 bases in between. The CDR3 runs 16 residues. Germline CDR1 reads KGHSH; CDR2 reads LQKENI. Here the CDR3 reads CASSQFQRNMNTEAFF. CDR3 nucleotides: TGTGCCAGCTCCCAATTTCAGAGGAACATGAACACTGAAGCTTTCTTT.

The genes are TRBV11-2 and TRBJ2-5, with TRBD1 as a possible D gene (6 bases). The last part of the DNA fits TRBJ2-7 better; the J call may be wrong. Looked up from germline, CDR1 is SGHAT and CDR2 is FQNNGV. The CDR3 covers 15 residues. The CDR3 spells CASSLDIQGRYEQYF. The DNA of the CDR3 is TGTGCCAGCAGCTTAGATATCCAGGGGCGGTACGAGCAGTACTTC.

The chain couples TRBV7-9 to TRBJ2-7, with D perhaps matching TRBD1 (6 bases). With 6 bases removed from V and 0 bases from J, the gap between germline ends came to 12 bases. Germline assignment: CDR1 SEHNR and CDR2 FQNEAQ (reference sequence). The CDR3 runs 14 residues. The CDR3 nucleotides are TGTGCCAGCAGACCGACAGGTAGCTCCTACGAGCAGTACTTC. Its translation: CASRPTGSSYEQYF.

The chain joins TRBV6-1 to TRBJ2-2; D gene ambiguous. Germline V gives CDR1 MNHNS, CDR2 SASEGT. V lost 6 bases to trimming and J lost 3 bases, with 11 bases between them. The CDR3 covers 14 residues. The CDR3 here is CASSRLPDTGELFF. The CDR3 DNA sequence: TGTGCCAGCAGCCGCCTACCAGACACCGGGGAGCTGTTTTTT.

The chain has TRBV9 and TRBJ2-3, with D possibly TRBD1 on 7 matching bases. The CDR3 loop spans 15 amino acids. The germline V gene encodes CDR1 SGDLS and CDR2 YYNGEE. V was trimmed by 2 bases and J by 2 bases, leaving 12 bases between them. The CDR3 DNA follows: TGTGCCAGCAGCGTGGGGGGACAGCACACAGATACGCAGTATTTT. Translation: CASSVGGQHTDTQYF.

This clone has more than one count but fewer than ten. The chain carries TRBV10-3 and TRBJ1-1; 7 bases are shared with TRBD1. The junction had 5 bases not matched to a gene; V was cut back by 10 bases and J by 0 bases. Per the germline V gene, CDR1 is ENHRY and CDR2 is SYGVKD. The CDR3 has 13 residues. The CDR3 nucleotides are TGTGCCACCCTAGGACAGGTGAACACTGAAGCTTTCTTT. It specifies CATLGQVNTEAFF.

The V and J genes are TRBV2 and TRBJ2-5; no clear D. Germline V gives CDR1 SNHLY, CDR2 FYNNEI. CDR3 length: 13 amino acids. V lost 5 bases to trimming and J lost 1 base, with 8 bases between them. DNA of the CDR3: TGTGCCAGCAGTCAGCGACCCCAAGAGACCCAGTACTTC. This codes for CASSQRPQETQYF.

This clone appeared once. This chain connects TRBV5-1 to TRBJ2-3; maybe TRBD1 (5 bases). Germline CDR1 SGHRS, CDR2 YFSETQ. V was cut by 6 bases and J by 0 bases, with 11 bases left in between. CDR3 length: 14 amino acids. Here the CDR3 DNA reads TGCGCCAGCACCTCAGGGTTTAGCACAGATACGCAGTATTTT. Translation gives CASTSGFSTDTQYF.

The rearrangement joins TRBV4-1 to TRBJ1-4; the match to TRBD1 covers 10 bases. Germline CDR1 is MGHRA and CDR2 is YSYEKL. This CDR3 is built from 16 residues. V dropped 1 base and J dropped 6; count of bases not matched to a gene: 5. The CDR3 DNA reads TGCGCCAGCAGCCAAGCCCGGGGGACAGGGGATGAAAAACTGTTTTTT. As protein: CASSQARGTGDEKLFF.

The chain joins TRBV11-1 to TRBJ2-7, with D perhaps assigned TRBD1 or TRBD2 (5 bases each). The CDR3 consists of 16 residues. The germline CDR1 and CDR2 sequences are SGHAT and FQDESV (reference sequence). V lost 2 bases and J 0 bases, leaving 14 bases between the germline ends. CDR3 nucleotide sequence: TGTGCCAGCAGCTTACTTGAATTCGGGACCTCCTACGAGCAGTACTTC. It yields the protein CASSLLEFGTSYEQYF.

The chain uses TRBV6-1 and TRBJ2-7; 8 bases agree with TRBD2. This CDR3 is 15 amino acids long. With 6 bases clipped from V and 0 bases from J, the junction kept 7 bases outside the gene matches. Germline CDR1 MNHNS, CDR2 SASEGT. The CDR3 is CASRDQRGSSYEQYF. The CDR3 coding sequence is TGTGCCAGCAGAGATCAGCGGGGGAGCTCCTACGAGCAGTACTTC.

The gene calls are TRBV5-4 and TRBJ2-5, with TRBD2 matching 9 bases. Trimming at V came to 0 bases and at J to 3 bases, leaving 6 bases not matched to a gene. Per the germline V gene, CDR1 is SGHNT and CDR2 is YYREEE (reference sequence). The CDR3 spans 16 residues. The CDR3 DNA follows: TGTGCCAGCAGCTTGGCAGCTGCGGGAGGGGAAGAGACCCAGTACTTC. Amino acid sequence: CASSLAAAGGEETQYF.

This chain joins TRBV5-3 and TRBJ2-3, with TRBD1 matching over 8 bases. TRBV5-3 is an ORF for which the function is uncertain. The V segment lost 3 bases and the J segment 3 bases; nucleotides outside the gene matches: 6. The CDR3 sequence is 15 residues long. CDR3 region: CARSSDRAWTDTQYF. The CDR3 DNA reads as TGTGCCAGAAGCTCGGACAGGGCTTGGACAGATACGCAGTATTTT.